This T cell receptor (beta chain) is drawn from a study of T cell responses to AZD1222 COVID-19 vaccine. General observations from the study: The study found Spike-specific TCR breadth and depth rose after two AZD1222 doses. Dominant CD4 TCR responses targeted spike regions 160-218 and 743-854. Donor demographics were predominantly white British with a female majority; clonal diversity may be underestimated.

Profiling relied on immunoSEQ multiplex PCR, and the TCRdb table lists in-frame clones only, not all of them. The table shows 110,000 to 150,000 clones, with approximately 90% occurring only once. On this clone: Antigen unknown.

V lost 3 bases and J 3 bases, leaving 14 bases between the germline ends. CDR1 and CDR2 (germline): SGHNT, YYREEE (reference sequence). CDR3 length: 15 amino acids. The clonotype comes from an adult in good health. The source was peripheral blood, collected on day 0 of AZD1222 vaccination. The rearrangement uses TRBV5-4 and TRBJ2-3; D is ambiguous. CDR3: CASSSPGGGTDTQYF. DNA for the CDR3: TGTGCCAGCAGCTCACCGGGCGGTGGGACAGATACGCAGTATTTT.